The sequence of this T cell receptor (beta chain) was determined in a study of Graves' ophthalmopathy and Graves' hyperthyroidism. V lost 6 bases to trimming and J lost 0 bases; unmatched junction nucleotides: 6. Germline values: CDR1 LNHDA, CDR2 SQIVND (reference sequence). CDR3 size: 16 residues. This clonotype was seen repeatedly, ten times or more. Its matching antigen is unknown. RNA transcripts served as template for amplifying TCR beta CDR3 sequences. Scientists carried out first-round RT-PCR using HTBI primers and then a second-round multiplex PCR. TCRdb reprocessed the multiplex PCR reads with MiXCR, giving one entry per CDR3 protein. Altogether 150,000 to 200,000 distinct CDR3 sequences are present, 30% to 45% being singletons, with the ten largest covering roughly 9%. Study-wide findings and caveats: Most thyroid clonotypes with frequency above 0.001 were detected in blood too. The model's prediction of ophthalmopathy progression had about 70% sensitivity and roughly 72% specificity.

Establishment of the diagnosis relied upon clinical symptoms, serum thyroxine, TRAb, thyroid ultrasound and orbital computed tomography. A roughly 9.3 ml volume of fresh peripheral blood provided the PBMCs. The sequenced sample consisted of peripheral blood. The gene calls are TRBV19 and TRBJ1-5, with 9 bases matching TRBD1. The source of this sequence is a young man with Graves' ophthalmopathy. The CDR3 reads CASSWDRVYSNQPQHF. CDR3 bases: TGTGCCAGTAGCTGGGACAGGGTCTATAGCAATCAGCCCCAGCATTTT.